The T cell receptor beta chain described here comes from a study of T-cell reconstitution after alpha-beta-depleted transplantation in children. Broader study findings: T-cell numbers and diversity one year post-transplant derived largely from freshly generated T cells. Some patients owed their high day-60 TCRbeta diversity to surviving recipient T cells and thymic progenitors. The origin of alpha-beta T cells about two months after transplant was reportedly several hundred expanded graft clones.

Unique molecular identifiers were incorporated when the TCRbeta library was constructed. From the PCR reads, TCRdb called clonotypes with MiXCR, one entry per CDR3 protein. The sample includes tens of thousands of distinct CDR3 sequences, 15% to 20% of them seen just once. About this clonotype: Its antigen is as yet unknown.

The CDR3 sequence is 14 residues long. The V gene lost 1 base and the J gene lost 4 bases, with 10 bases spanning the gap. The sequence was obtained from a male patient between 2 and 10 years old who had a stem cell transplant for acute lymphoblastic leukemia, so the T cells may come from the graft donor. The starting material was PBMCs, mostly from graft donor cells, obtained 360 days after TCRalphabeta/CD19-depleted stem cell transplant. The chain uses TRBV12-3 or TRBV12-4 and TRBJ2-5; D is unclear. The CDR3 loop reads CASSLVGGRETQYF. CDR3 nucleotides: TGTGCCAGCAGTTTAGTCGGTGGACGAGAGACCCAGTACTTC.